Sequencing of this T cell receptor (beta chain) was carried out in a study of Ad26.COV2.S vaccination and SARS-CoV-2 variants (dated by TCRdb to the early 2020s). Turning to the overall study: The specificity and breadth of SARS-CoV-2-reactive T cell receptors after Ad26.COV2.S vaccination were assessed by TCRbeta repertoire sequencing. The TCR-sequenced set comprised about 32 samples: around 20 Ad26.COV2.S vaccine recipients, 5 placebo recipients and 8 SARS-CoV-2 convalescent individuals. General conclusions and limits of the study: Vaccine and placebo recipients had similar non-spike TCR breadth, a finding consistent with the vaccine containing only spike. Compared with placebo recipients, Ad26.COV2.S recipients showed higher spike-specific TCR breadth (P = 0.0014). After vaccination, spike-specific CD8+ and CD4+ T cell responses were reported to show substantial breadth. According to the authors, total T cell responses may have been underestimated by the TCR breadth and depth analyses.

TCRbeta CDR3 regions were sequenced with the immunoSEQ Assay. After extraction, genomic DNA underwent amplification by bias-controlled multiplex PCR, followed by high-throughput sequencing. As for the authors' bioinformatics: To quantify the absolute abundance of every unique TCRbeta CDR3 region, sequences were collapsed and filtered. Usable DNA was measured by amplifying reference genes present in all nucleated cells, and TCRbeta template counts were normalized to that usable DNA to estimate T cell fraction. Repertoire TCRs were annotated as SARS-CoV-2-specific when V gene, CDR3 amino acid sequence and J gene were exactly matched to a known reactive TCR set. The reference SARS-CoV-2 TCR set was obtained from MIRA and was filtered for enrichment in COVID-19-positive ImmuneCODE repertoires, whereby public or cross-reactive TCRs were removed. Using the MIRA antigens, annotated TCRs were further analysed by specific ORF or by position within an ORF. Breadth was defined as the number of annotated unique rearrangements divided by the total number of unique productive rearrangements, and depth was defined as the summed frequency of the annotated unique rearrangements. TCR breadth was compared between groups using two-sided Wilcoxon rank-sum tests. This immuneACCESS table, as held by TCRdb, lists in-frame sequences with V and J called but not all clones. Of the missing ones, under half trace to an unresolved V gene in checked studies; the others have no known cause. The DNA was the basis for D and trimming; V, J and clone size are from that table. A total of tens of thousands of clones appear in this sample, roughly 80% of them only once. About 45% of the sample comes from the top ten.

Taken with the paper, the label for time point translates to: individuals recovered from natural SARS-CoV-2 infection. The germline V gene (reference sequence) yields SGHKS for CDR1 and YYEKEE for CDR2. The V end loses 1 base and the J end loses 3 bases, and a stretch of 4 bases separates them. Counted from cysteine to phenylalanine, this CDR3 has 13 amino acids. Kept here is only the CDR3 DNA, which spans 39 bases and is read in frame from base 1. Worth noting for this clone: Its antigen is still unknown. One base away there is no much larger clone; base qualities are not given.

The sequence is built from TRBV5-5 and TRBJ2-2; the D gene cannot be named for sure. This sample comprised peripheral blood, obtained after recovery from COVID-19. This receptor was identified in a human donor who had recovered from COVID-19. The bases read TGTGCCAGCAGCTTGTGGGACACCGGGGAGCTGTTTTTT. This encodes CASSLWDTGELFF. Full variable domain (CDR3 extended with the reference TRBV5-5 and TRBJ2-2 proteins): DAGVTQSPTHLIKTRGQQVTLRCSPISGHKSVSWYQQVLGQGPQFIFQYYEKEERGRGNFPDRFSARQFPNYSSELNVNALLLGDSALYLCASSLWDTGELFFGEGSRLTVL.